This TCR beta chain was observed in a study of response to subunit inactivated influenza vaccine (dated by TCRdb to between 2017 and 2018). For the study in its entirety: The study used deep quantitative T cell receptor repertoire profiling to track responses to a trivalent subunit inactivated influenza vaccine.

The method behind the library was RT-PCR. The sample was run on an Illumina HiSeq 2500. TCRdb trimmed the raw reads at Q25, called clones with MiXCR and kept productive beta chains. Here each entry gathers all rows of one CDR3 protein and keeps the most common genes and DNA. The sample table records hundreds of thousands of distinct CDR3 sequences; more than 9% of these occur just once. The top ten clones comprise less than 8.5% of the sample. This clonotype was observed at least ten times. The specificity of this receptor is unknown. Base qualities are missing; no much larger clone stands one base away. The investigation overall reported the following: According to the authors, only a limited number of new T cells may be recruited by each seasonal influenza vaccination.

A distance of 10 bases separates the germline ends of V and J, which lose 5 bases and 0 bases respectively. The germline V gene supplies CDR1 SGHVS and CDR2 FQNEAQ. Including cysteine and phenylalanine, the CDR3 has 14 amino acids. Only the CDR3 DNA is retained, 42 bases long and in frame from the first base. The chain employs TRBV7-8 and TRBJ2-5, with the D gene not confidently named. Sequenced material: non-naive T cells sorted from PBMCs, taken around two weeks before vaccination. The cell subset or site label, as the study defines it: memory T cell fraction. The TCR comes from a man aged 45-65 years who received an inactivated influenza vaccine. Donor details come from another sample of the same person, matched by shared clones. The CDR3 reads CASSAIIYQETQYF. DNA sequence: TGTGCCAGCAGCGCAATCATATACCAAGAGACCCAGTACTTC.